A single T cell receptor beta chain is shown here with its context. The antigen is unknown. These data come from a study of T cell repertoires in cytomegalovirus infection. General observations from the study: There were HLA-C-restricted CMV-specific TCR beta clonotypes dominating the ex vivo response.

TCRdb re-called the reads with MiXCR, one entry per CDR3 protein. The sample holds 350,000 to 500,000 distinct CDR3 sequences, around 32% seen once. V lost 7 bases, J lost 2 bases, and 14 bases lay in between. The germline V gene encodes CDR1 MNHEY and CDR2 SVGEGT. CDR3 length: 15 amino acids. The receptor's source is a human donor in good health (CMV status not recorded). Some clones in this sample may be carry-over from other donors' samples. The chain combines TRBV6-2 or TRBV6-3 with TRBJ2-2; no firm D call. Sequencing was done on a sample of PBMCs. The CDR3 DNA reads as TGTGCCAGCATTGAGTTGGGTCACAACACCGGGGAGCTGTTTTTT. Its translation: CASIELGHNTGELFF.